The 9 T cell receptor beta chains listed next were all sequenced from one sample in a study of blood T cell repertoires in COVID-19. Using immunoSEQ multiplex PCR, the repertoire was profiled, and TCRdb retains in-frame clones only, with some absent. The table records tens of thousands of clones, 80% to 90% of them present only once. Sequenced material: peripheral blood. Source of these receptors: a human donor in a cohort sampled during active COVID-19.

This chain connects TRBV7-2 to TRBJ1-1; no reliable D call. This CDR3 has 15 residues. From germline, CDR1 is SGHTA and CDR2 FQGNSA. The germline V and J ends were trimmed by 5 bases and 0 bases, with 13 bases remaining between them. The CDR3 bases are TGTGCCAGCAGCCCGACGTGGCGGGTGAACACTGAAGCTTTCTTT. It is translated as CASSPTWRVNTEAFF.

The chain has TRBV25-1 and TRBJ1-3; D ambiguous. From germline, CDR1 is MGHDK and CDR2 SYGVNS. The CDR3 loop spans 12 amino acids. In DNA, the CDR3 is TGTGCTTCTACAGTCTCTGGAAACACCATATATTTT. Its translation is CASTVSGNTIYF.

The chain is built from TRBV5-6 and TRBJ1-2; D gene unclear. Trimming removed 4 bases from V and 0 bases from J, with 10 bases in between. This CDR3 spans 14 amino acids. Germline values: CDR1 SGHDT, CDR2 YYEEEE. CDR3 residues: CASSPRRPNYGYTF. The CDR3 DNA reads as TGTGCCAGCAGCCCGCGTCGTCCTAACTATGGCTACACCTTC.

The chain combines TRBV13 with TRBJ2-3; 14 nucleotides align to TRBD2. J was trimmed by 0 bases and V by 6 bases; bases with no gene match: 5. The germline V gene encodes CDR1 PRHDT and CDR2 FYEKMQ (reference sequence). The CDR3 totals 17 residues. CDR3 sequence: CASSSGLAGGSTDTQYF. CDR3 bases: TGTGCCAGCAGTTCCGGACTAGCGGGGGGAAGCACAGATACGCAGTATTTT.

CDR3 protein: CASSPGAGTTLYNEQFF. The CDR3 nucleotides read TGTGCCAGCAGCCCCGGGGCCGGGACTACTCTTTACAATGAGCAGTTCTTC. The chain recombines TRBV6-4 with TRBJ2-1, with TRBD2 matching 7 bases. Germline CDR1 MRHNA, CDR2 SNTAGT. This CDR3 is 17 amino acids long. The V segment lost 6 bases and the J segment 4 bases; nucleotides outside the gene matches: 15.

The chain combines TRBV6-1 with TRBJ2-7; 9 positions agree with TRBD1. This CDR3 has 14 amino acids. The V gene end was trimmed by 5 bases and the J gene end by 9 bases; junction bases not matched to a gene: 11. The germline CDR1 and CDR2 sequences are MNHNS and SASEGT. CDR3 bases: TGTGCCAGCAGTACCGGGACAGGGACGTTGGGGCAGTACTTC. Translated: CASSTGTGTLGQYF.

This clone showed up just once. The CDR3, as DNA: TGTGCCAGCAGCTTAGGGCGGGCCCCAGATACGCAGTATTTT. Its protein is CASSLGRAPDTQYF. The chain has TRBV7-2 and TRBJ2-3; tentatively, D is TRBD2 (5 bases). This CDR3 has 14 amino acids. V gave up 1 base and J gave up 4 bases, with 9 bases separating them. CDR1 SGHTA and CDR2 FQGNSA come from the germline V gene.

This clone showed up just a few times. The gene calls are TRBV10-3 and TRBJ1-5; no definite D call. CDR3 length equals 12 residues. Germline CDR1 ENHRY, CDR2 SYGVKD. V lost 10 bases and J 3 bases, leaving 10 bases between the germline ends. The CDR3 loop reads CASGEDNQPQHF. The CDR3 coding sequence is TGTGCCAGCGGGGAGGACAATCAGCCCCAGCATTTT.

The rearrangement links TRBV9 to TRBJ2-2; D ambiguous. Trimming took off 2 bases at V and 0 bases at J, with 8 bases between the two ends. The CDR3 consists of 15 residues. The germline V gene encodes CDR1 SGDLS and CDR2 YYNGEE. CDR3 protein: CASSVFAANTGELFF. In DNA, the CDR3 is TGTGCCAGCAGCGTCTTTGCGGCGAACACCGGGGAGCTGTTTTTT.